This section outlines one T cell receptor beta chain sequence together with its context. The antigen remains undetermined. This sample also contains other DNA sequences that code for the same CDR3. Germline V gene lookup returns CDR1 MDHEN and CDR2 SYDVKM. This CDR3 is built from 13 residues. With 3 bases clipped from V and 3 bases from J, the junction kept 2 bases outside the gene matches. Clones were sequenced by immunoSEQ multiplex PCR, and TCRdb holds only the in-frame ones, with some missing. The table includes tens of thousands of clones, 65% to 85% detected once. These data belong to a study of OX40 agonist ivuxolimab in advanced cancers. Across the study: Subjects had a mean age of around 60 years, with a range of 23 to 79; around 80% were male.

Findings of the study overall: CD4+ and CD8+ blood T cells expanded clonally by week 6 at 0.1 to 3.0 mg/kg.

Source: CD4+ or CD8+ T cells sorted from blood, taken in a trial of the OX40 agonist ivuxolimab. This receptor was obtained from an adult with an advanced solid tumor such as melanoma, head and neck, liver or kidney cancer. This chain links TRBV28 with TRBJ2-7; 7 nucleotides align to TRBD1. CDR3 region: CASSFGQDYEQYF. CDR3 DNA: TGTGCCAGCAGTTTTGGACAGGACTACGAGCAGTACTTC.